This TCR beta chain was identified during a study of CD8 T cells in ankylosing spondylitis. General study findings and limits: For ankylosing spondylitis blood, a TCR beta motif of 7 or 8 highly homologous variants appeared characteristic. Some of these motif variants have turned up before, in reports on reactive arthritis synovial fluid and blood. It was reported that disease-linked clones were significantly enriched in matched ankylosing spondylitis synovial fluid. Disease-linked clones were CD8+ and relatively rare in peripheral blood.

Generation of TCR beta libraries employed quantitative 5'-RACE incorporating molecular barcodes. TCRdb reanalysed the 5' RACE reads using MiXCR and keeps one entry per CDR3 protein. Of approximately 300,000 distinct CDR3 sequences in the sample, less than 10% were seen once. This clonotype has just a few counts. No antigen is known for it. Sequencing was carried out using blood, either unsorted or a sorted T cell fraction (not recorded which). The sequence derives from a male donor with ankylosing spondylitis.

The CDR3 loop reads CASSLGGAFNEQFF. In DNA form, the CDR3 reads TGTGCCAGCAGCTTGGGGGGCGCCTTCAATGAGCAGTTCTTC. The genes are TRBV7-9 and TRBJ2-1; tentatively, D is TRBD1 or TRBD2 (6 bases each). Germline CDR1 and CDR2: SEHNR and FQNEAQ (reference sequence). V was clipped by 3 bases and J by 6 bases, with 12 bases between them. CDR3 size: 14 residues.